The next 30 T cell receptor beta chains were all read from a single sample in a study of blood T cell repertoires in COVID-19. The repertoire was sequenced with immunoSEQ multiplex PCR; TCRdb's copy has only in-frame clones and lacks some. Of 130,000 or so clones in the sample, about 80% were seen once. What was sequenced was peripheral blood. These receptors came from a human donor in a cohort sampled during active COVID-19.

V and J are TRBV19 and TRBJ1-1; unclear D gene. The CDR3 is 13 residues long. Trimming took 6 bases from V and 3 from J, leaving 11 bases between them. CDR1 and CDR2 from the germline V gene are LNHDA and SQIVND (reference sequence). CDR3 in DNA: TGTGCCAGTAGCCCCGGGAGGGACACTGAAGCTTTCTTT. Its protein is CASSPGRDTEAFF.

This clone was detected once. V usage is TRBV24-1 and J usage is TRBJ2-1; D is unresolved. The length of the CDR3 is 13 residues. V was cut by 0 bases and J by 9 bases, with 8 bases left in between. Germline lookup yields CDR1 KGHDR and CDR2 SFDVKD. CDR3 loop: CATSDLIRGEQFF. The CDR3 nucleotides are TGTGCCACCAGTGATTTGATTCGAGGTGAGCAGTTCTTC.

The V and J genes are TRBV28 and TRBJ2-3; TRBD2 matches at 8 bases. The CDR3 covers 15 residues. Trimming cost V 4 bases and J 2 bases; bases outside gene matches: 5. Germline V gene lookup returns CDR1 MDHEN and CDR2 SYDVKM. CDR3 sequence: CASSSLAVNTDTQYF. CDR3 in DNA: TGTGCCAGCAGTTCACTAGCGGTAAACACAGATACGCAGTATTTT.

The rearrangement joins TRBV7-3 to TRBJ2-4; a possible D gene is TRBD1 (5 bases). In germline, CDR1 is SGHTA, CDR2 FQGTGA. This CDR3 spans 13 amino acids. V dropped 5 bases and J dropped 5 bases, with 10 bases sitting between them. In nucleotides, the CDR3 is TGTGCCAGCAGCCCCTCCAGGGAAAACATTCAGTACTTC. Translating it yields CASSPSRENIQYF.

The chain is built from TRBV7-2 and TRBJ1-5; a possible D gene is TRBD1 (5 bases). The ends were cut back, 4 bases at V and 11 bases at J, with 12 bases in the middle. Germline assignment: CDR1 SGHTA and CDR2 FQGNSA. This CDR3 is 12 amino acids long. The CDR3 sequence: CASSSFGGTQHF. Here the CDR3 DNA reads TGTGCCAGCAGCTCGTTCGGGGGGACCCAGCATTTT.

V is TRBV27 and J is TRBJ2-7; D might be TRBD1 (7 bases). Germline V CDR1 and CDR2: MNHEY, SMNVEV (reference sequence). This CDR3 has 14 residues. V lost 3 bases to trimming and J lost 6 bases, with 15 bases between them. The CDR3 bases are TGTGCCAGCAGTTTCGGTCAGGGGGGACTCGAGCAGTACTTC. Its translation is CASSFGQGGLEQYF.

In this sample, this clone turned up a few times. This rearrangement joins TRBV7-6 to TRBJ1-3, with 9 bases lining up with TRBD1. The CDR3 is made up of 16 amino acids. CDR1 is SGHVS and CDR2 is FNYEAQ in the germline V gene. The ends lost 5 bases at V and 2 bases at J; junction bases unmatched: 7. The CDR3 reads CASSPGQGRTGNTIYF. As DNA, the CDR3 is TGTGCCAGCAGCCCCGGACAGGGGAGAACTGGAAACACCATATATTTT.

The genes are TRBV7-2 and TRBJ2-3; maybe TRBD2 (6 bases). Germline CDR1 and CDR2: SGHTA and FQGNSA. V was trimmed by 5 bases and J by 1 base, leaving 16 bases between them. This CDR3 contains 16 residues. The DNA of the CDR3 is TGTGCCAGCAGCCAAAACGCAGCGGGTCGCACAGATACGCAGTATTTT. It encodes CASSQNAAGRTDTQYF.

The genes are TRBV27 and TRBJ2-7; TRBD1 agrees at 7 bases. This CDR3 is built from 15 residues. The germline gives CDR1 MNHEY, CDR2 SMNVEV (reference sequence). V dropped 2 bases and J dropped 1; count of bases not matched to a gene: 5. CDR3 in amino acids: CASSLGRQGSYEQYF. The CDR3 bases are TGTGCCAGCAGTTTAGGCAGACAGGGTTCCTACGAGCAGTACTTC.

The chain joins TRBV7-9 to TRBJ1-6; TRBD1 might be the D (5 bases). CDR1 is SEHNR, CDR2 FQNEAQ, per germline (reference sequence). Trimming removed 7 bases at V and 8 bases at J, with 18 bases between. CDR3 length: 15 amino acids. CDR3 protein: CASTLGSGGDSPLHF. In DNA, the CDR3 is TGTGCCAGCACCCTCGGATCCGGGGGGGATTCACCCCTCCACTTT.

The V and J genes are TRBV20-1 and TRBJ1-5, with a possible D match to TRBD1 (5 bases). Trimming shortened V by 3 bases and J by 3 bases, and 9 bases separated the two germline ends. Germline CDR1 DFQATT, CDR2 SNEGSKA (reference sequence). This CDR3 is 13 amino acids long. The CDR3 protein is CSASRQNNQPQHF. The CDR3 DNA reads TGCAGTGCTAGTCGACAGAACAATCAGCCCCAGCATTTT.

The J gene is TRBJ2-2, the V gene TRBV6-2 or TRBV6-3, with 7 bases lining up with TRBD1. The CDR3 runs 17 residues. With 2 bases clipped from V and 3 bases from J, the junction kept 9 bases outside the gene matches. From germline, CDR1 is MNHEY and CDR2 SVGEGT. In nucleotides, the CDR3 is TGTGCCAGCAGTTACCCTGCAGGGCAGGGGGACACCGGGGAGCTGTTTTTT. Its protein is CASSYPAGQGDTGELFF.

The V and J genes are TRBV15 and TRBJ1-1, with 9 bases fitting TRBD1. V lost 1 base and J lost 5; bases outside the gene matches: 8. Germline assignment: CDR1 LNHNV and CDR2 YYDKDF (reference sequence). The CDR3 is made up of 16 amino acids. The CDR3 here is CATSRGVGQGSTEAFF. In nucleotides, the CDR3 is TGTGCCACCAGCAGAGGGGTGGGACAGGGCTCAACTGAAGCTTTCTTT.

This chain uses TRBV7-3 with TRBJ2-2; 10 nucleotides agree with TRBD2. Germline CDR1 and CDR2: SGHTA and FQGTGA. V lost 5 bases and J lost 6; bases outside the gene matches: 9. The CDR3 loop spans 16 amino acids. DNA of the CDR3: TGTGCCAGCAGCGCCCAGCGGGGGGGCCTTCCCGGGGAGCTGTTTTTT. Its protein product is CASSAQRGGLPGELFF.

The V and J genes are TRBV5-6 and TRBJ1-1; D might be TRBD1 (6 bases). Germline CDR1 SGHDT, CDR2 YYEEEE. The CDR3 is 14 residues long. V gave up 0 bases and J gave up 3 bases, with 9 bases separating them. The CDR3 DNA reads TGTGCCAGCAGCTTGGGGGCAGGGGACACTGAAGCTTTCTTT. This codes for CASSLGAGDTEAFF.

The rearrangement links TRBV5-1 to TRBJ2-3; 7 nucleotides line up with TRBD1. The V segment lost 4 bases and the J segment 0 bases; nucleotides outside the gene matches: 5. The CDR3 spans 15 residues. The germline gives CDR1 SGHRS, CDR2 YFSETQ. The CDR3 nucleotides read TGCGCCAGCAGCGTACAGGGGATTAGCACAGATACGCAGTATTTT. It codes for CASSVQGISTDTQYF.

This clone was seen once. The rearrangement links TRBV28 to TRBJ1-2; D uncertain. V shed 1 base and J shed 0 bases, with 12 bases lying between them. CDR1 is MDHEN, CDR2 SYDVKM, per germline. This CDR3 has 16 amino acids. CDR3 bases: TGTGCCAGCAGTTTATACTACGCCTGGGCTAACTATGGCTACACCTTC. Translating it yields CASSLYYAWANYGYTF.

This clone came up once. The genes are TRBV28 and TRBJ2-7, with 9 positions matching TRBD1. Trimming removed 2 bases from V and 6 bases from J; junction bases left unmatched: 8. Per the germline V gene, CDR1 is MDHEN and CDR2 is SYDVKM. This CDR3 spans 15 amino acids. The CDR3 DNA follows: TGTGCCAGCAGTTTAAGGAAACAGGGGGCGACCGAGCAGTACTTC. Protein sequence: CASSLRKQGATEQYF.

The chain joins TRBV19 to TRBJ2-5; TRBD1 agrees at 9 bases. The CDR3 consists of 15 residues. CDR1 is LNHDA, CDR2 SQIVND, per germline (reference sequence). V lost 3 bases and J lost 7; bases outside the gene matches: 9. Written as DNA, the CDR3 is TGTGCCAGTAGTATGGGACAGGGTAAAGGCGGGACCCAGTACTTC. It translates to CASSMGQGKGGTQYF. Full variable domain (rest looked up from reference TRBV19 and TRBJ2-5): DGGITQSPKYLFRKEGQNVTLSCEQNLNHDAMYWYRQDPGQGLRLIYYSQIVNDFQKGDIAEGYSVSREKKESFPLTVTSAQKNPTAFYLCASSMGQGKGGTQYFGPGTRLLVL.

This clone was observed once. The chain joins TRBV7-2 to TRBJ1-6; TRBD1 matches at 8 bases. The germline V gene has CDR1 SGHTA and CDR2 FQGNSA. The CDR3 extends over 15 amino acids. The V segment lost 5 bases and the J segment 9 bases; nucleotides outside the gene matches: 9. CDR3 sequence: CASSPRTGQGSPLHF. The CDR3 DNA sequence: TGTGCCAGCAGCCCTAGGACAGGGCAGGGTTCACCCCTCCACTTT.

This clone was observed once. The chain links TRBV4-2 to TRBJ1-6; 8 nucleotides match TRBD1. CDR3 size: 16 residues. Per germline, CDR1 LGHNA and CDR2 YNFKEQ. J gave up 7 bases and V 1 base, and 6 bases lay outside the gene matches. The DNA of the CDR3 is TGTGCCAGCAGCCAAGTTGGGCCAGGGGGCAATTCACCCCTCCACTTT. It encodes CASSQVGPGGNSPLHF.

This chain uses TRBV3-1 (or the pseudogene TRBV3-2) with TRBJ2-5, with 11 bases that match TRBD2. This CDR3 contains 17 residues. Germline V gives CDR1 LGHDT, CDR2 YNNKEL (reference sequence). J gave up 4 bases and V 1 base, and 8 bases lay outside the gene matches. Here the CDR3 reads CASSQGLAGQRRETQYF. CDR3 DNA: TGTGCCAGCAGCCAAGGACTAGCGGGGCAGAGGCGAGAGACCCAGTACTTC.

The chain recombines TRBV28 with TRBJ1-2, with unresolved D. V was pared by 5 bases and J by 1 base, with 8 bases between. CDR3 length: 13 amino acids. CDR1 and CDR2 (germline): MDHEN, SYDVKM. CDR3 nucleotides: TGTGCCAGCAGTGAGGGTATTAACTATGGCTACACCTTC. Its translation is CASSEGINYGYTF.

The rearrangement links TRBV5-1 to TRBJ2-1; possible D gene TRBD2, 6 bases. The CDR3 is made up of 15 amino acids. Looked up from germline, CDR1 is SGHRS and CDR2 is YFSETQ. Between the trimmed V and J ends, which lost 3 bases and 4 bases, there was a span of 14 bases. CDR3 sequence reads: CASSSGTQRYNEQFF. CDR3 coding DNA: TGCGCCAGCAGCTCCGGGACTCAGAGGTACAATGAGCAGTTCTTC.

V and J are TRBV5-1 and TRBJ2-6; D unresolved. The CDR3 has 17 residues. Per germline, CDR1 SGHRS and CDR2 YFSETQ. V was clipped by 3 bases and J by 0 bases, with 13 bases between them. The CDR3 coding sequence is TGCGCCAGCAGCTCAAGCCAACCTTACTCTGGGGCCAACGTCCTGACTTTC. Translation gives CASSSSQPYSGANVLTF.

This clone was seen a handful of times. The chain is built from TRBV29-1 and TRBJ1-3; D remains unclear. The V gene's germline CDR1 is SQVTM and CDR2 ANQGSEA. Trimming pared 7 bases from V and 7 bases from J, leaving 11 bases between. CDR3 size: 11 residues. CDR3 DNA: TGCAGCGCCTTGAGAGGGAACACCATATATTTT. This gives the protein CSALRGNTIYF.

This chain uses TRBV3-1 (or the pseudogene TRBV3-2) with TRBJ2-3, with a weak D call TRBD2 (6 bases). Trimming cost V 1 base and J 9 bases, with 14 bases left between them. The germline gives CDR1 LGHDT, CDR2 YNNKEL (reference sequence). This CDR3 is built from 14 residues. The CDR3 sequence is CASSQGRGGRTQYF. The CDR3 region has the DNA TGTGCCAGCAGCCAAGGGCGGGGCGGCAGGACGCAGTATTTT.

In this sample, this clone turned up a few times. This chain uses TRBV9 with TRBJ2-5; 9 bases map to TRBD2. V trimming: 0 bases; J trimming: 2 bases; junction bases outside the gene matches: 2. This CDR3 has 15 amino acids. CDR1 is SGDLS, CDR2 YYNGEE, per germline. CDR3 loop: CASSVASGAQETQYF. The CDR3 bases are TGTGCCAGCAGCGTAGCTAGCGGGGCACAAGAGACCCAGTACTTC.

The rearrangement uses TRBV2 and TRBJ2-7; the D gene is possibly TRBD1 (5 bases). CDR3 length equals 14 residues. The V and J ends lost 6 bases and 0 bases respectively, with 12 bases between them. In germline, CDR1 is SNHLY, CDR2 FYNNEI. As DNA, the CDR3 is TGTGCCAGCAGATTGACAGAGAGCTCCTACGAGCAGTACTTC. Amino acid sequence: CASRLTESSYEQYF.

This clone appeared a single time. The V gene is TRBV28, the J gene TRBJ1-1; D uncertain. This CDR3 is 17 amino acids long. Trimming took off 1 base at V and 1 base at J, with 16 bases between the two ends. Germline V gives CDR1 MDHEN, CDR2 SYDVKM. CDR3 nucleotides: TGTGCCAGCAGTTTATACCCAACGGGTAGACGGAACACTGAAGCTTTCTTT. Protein: CASSLYPTGRRNTEAFF. Drawing the rest from reference TRBV28 and TRBJ1-1, the complete variable domain is DVKVTQSSRYLVKRTGEKVFLECVQDMDHENMFWYRQDPGLGLRLIYFSYDVKMKEKGDIPEGYSVSREKKERFSLILESASTNQTSMYLCASSLYPTGRRNTEAFFGQGTRLTVV.